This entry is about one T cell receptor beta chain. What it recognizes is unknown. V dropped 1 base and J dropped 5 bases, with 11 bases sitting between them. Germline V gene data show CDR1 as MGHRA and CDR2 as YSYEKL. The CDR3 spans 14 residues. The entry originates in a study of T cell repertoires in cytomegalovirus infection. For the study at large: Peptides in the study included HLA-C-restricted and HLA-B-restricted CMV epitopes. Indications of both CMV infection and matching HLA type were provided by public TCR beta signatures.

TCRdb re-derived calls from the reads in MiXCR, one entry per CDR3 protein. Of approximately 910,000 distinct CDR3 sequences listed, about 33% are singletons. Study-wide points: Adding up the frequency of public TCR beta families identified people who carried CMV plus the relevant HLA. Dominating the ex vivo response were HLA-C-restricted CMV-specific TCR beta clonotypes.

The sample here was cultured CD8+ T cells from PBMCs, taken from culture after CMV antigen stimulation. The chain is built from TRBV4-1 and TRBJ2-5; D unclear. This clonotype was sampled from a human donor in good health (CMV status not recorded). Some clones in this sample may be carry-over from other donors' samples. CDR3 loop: CASSQVRLLETQYF. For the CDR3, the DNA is TGCGCCAGCAGCCAAGTCCGGCTATTGGAGACCCAGTACTTC.